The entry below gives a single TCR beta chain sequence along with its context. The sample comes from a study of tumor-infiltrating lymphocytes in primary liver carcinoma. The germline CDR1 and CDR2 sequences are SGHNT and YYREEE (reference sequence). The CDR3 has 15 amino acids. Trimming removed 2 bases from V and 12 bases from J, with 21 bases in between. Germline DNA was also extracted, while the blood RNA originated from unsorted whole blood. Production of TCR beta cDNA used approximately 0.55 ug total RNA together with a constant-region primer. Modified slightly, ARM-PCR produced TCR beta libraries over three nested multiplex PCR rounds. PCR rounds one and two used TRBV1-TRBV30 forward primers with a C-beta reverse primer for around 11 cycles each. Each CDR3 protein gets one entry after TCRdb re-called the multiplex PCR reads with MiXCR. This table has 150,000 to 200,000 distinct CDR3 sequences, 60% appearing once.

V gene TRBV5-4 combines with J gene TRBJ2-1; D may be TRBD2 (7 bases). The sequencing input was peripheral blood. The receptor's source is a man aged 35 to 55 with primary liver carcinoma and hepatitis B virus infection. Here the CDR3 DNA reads TGTGCCAGCAGCTTACCGGGACTACCGGAGGGGGGGCAGTTCTTC. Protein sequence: CASSLPGLPEGGQFF.